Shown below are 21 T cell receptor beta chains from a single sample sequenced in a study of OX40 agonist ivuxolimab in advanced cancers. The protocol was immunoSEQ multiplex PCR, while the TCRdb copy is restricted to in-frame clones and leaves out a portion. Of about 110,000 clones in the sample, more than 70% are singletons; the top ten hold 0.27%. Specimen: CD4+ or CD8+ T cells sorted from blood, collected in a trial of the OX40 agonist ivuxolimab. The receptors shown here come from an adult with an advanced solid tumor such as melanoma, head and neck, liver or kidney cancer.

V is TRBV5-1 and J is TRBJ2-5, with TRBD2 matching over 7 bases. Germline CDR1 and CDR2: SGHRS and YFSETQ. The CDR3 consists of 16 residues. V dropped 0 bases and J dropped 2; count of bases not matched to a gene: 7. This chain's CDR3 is CASSLGGRGIQETQYF. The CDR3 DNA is TGCGCCAGCAGCTTGGGAGGGCGGGGGATACAAGAGACCCAGTACTTC. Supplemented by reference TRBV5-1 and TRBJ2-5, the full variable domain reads KAGVTQTPRYLIKTRGQQVTLSCSPISGHRSVSWYQQTPGQGLQFLFEYFSETQRNKGNFPGRFSGRQFSNSRSEMNVSTLELGDSALYLCASSLGGRGIQETQYFGPGTRLLVL.

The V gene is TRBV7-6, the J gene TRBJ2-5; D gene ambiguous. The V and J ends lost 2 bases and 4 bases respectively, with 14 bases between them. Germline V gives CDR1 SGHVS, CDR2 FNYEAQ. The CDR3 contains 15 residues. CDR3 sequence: CASSLQDIQRETQYF. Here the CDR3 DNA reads TGTGCCAGCAGCTTACAAGACATTCAAAGAGAGACCCAGTACTTC.

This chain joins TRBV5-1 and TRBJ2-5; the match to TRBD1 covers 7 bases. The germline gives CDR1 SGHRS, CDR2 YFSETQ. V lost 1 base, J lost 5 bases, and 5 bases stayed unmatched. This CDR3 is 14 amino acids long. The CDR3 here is CASSLNRGGETQYF. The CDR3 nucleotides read TGCGCCAGCAGCTTGAACAGGGGTGGGGAGACCCAGTACTTC.

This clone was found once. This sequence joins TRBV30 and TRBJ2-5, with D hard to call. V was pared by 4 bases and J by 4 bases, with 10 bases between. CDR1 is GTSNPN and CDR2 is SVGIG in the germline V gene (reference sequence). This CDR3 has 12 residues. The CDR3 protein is CAWKRVGETQYF. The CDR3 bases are TGTGCCTGGAAAAGGGTGGGAGAGACCCAGTACTTC.

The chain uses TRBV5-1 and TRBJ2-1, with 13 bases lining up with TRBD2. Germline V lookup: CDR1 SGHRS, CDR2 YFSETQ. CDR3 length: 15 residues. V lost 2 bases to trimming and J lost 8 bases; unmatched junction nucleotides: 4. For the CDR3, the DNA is TGCGCCAGCAGCTTACTAGCGGGAGGGGTCCATGAGCAGTTCTTC. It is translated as CASSLLAGGVHEQFF. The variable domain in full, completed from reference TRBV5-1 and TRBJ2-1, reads KAGVTQTPRYLIKTRGQQVTLSCSPISGHRSVSWYQQTPGQGLQFLFEYFSETQRNKGNFPGRFSGRQFSNSRSEMNVSTLELGDSALYLCASSLLAGGVHEQFFGPGTRLTVL.

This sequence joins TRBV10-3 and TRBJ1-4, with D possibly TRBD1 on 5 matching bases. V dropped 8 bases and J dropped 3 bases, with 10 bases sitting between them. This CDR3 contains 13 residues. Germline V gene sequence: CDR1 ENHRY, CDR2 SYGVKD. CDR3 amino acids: CAIRGTSNEKLFF. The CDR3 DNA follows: TGTGCCATCCGGGGGACTTCTAATGAAAAACTGTTTTTT.

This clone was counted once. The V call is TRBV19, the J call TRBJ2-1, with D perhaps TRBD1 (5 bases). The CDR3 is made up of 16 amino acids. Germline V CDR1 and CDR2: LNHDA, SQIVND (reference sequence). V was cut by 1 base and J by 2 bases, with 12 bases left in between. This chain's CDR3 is CASSIGQGRTYNEQFF. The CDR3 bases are TGTGCCAGTAGTATAGGTCAGGGTAGAACCTACAATGAGCAGTTCTTC.

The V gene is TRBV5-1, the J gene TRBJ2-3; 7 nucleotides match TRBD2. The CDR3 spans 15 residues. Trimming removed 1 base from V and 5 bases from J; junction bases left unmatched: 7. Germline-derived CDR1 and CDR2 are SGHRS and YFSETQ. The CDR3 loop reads CASSLTGPSGDTQYF. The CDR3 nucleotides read TGCGCCAGCAGCTTGACGGGACCTAGCGGAGATACGCAGTATTTT. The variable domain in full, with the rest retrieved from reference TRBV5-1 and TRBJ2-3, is KAGVTQTPRYLIKTRGQQVTLSCSPISGHRSVSWYQQTPGQGLQFLFEYFSETQRNKGNFPGRFSGRQFSNSRSEMNVSTLELGDSALYLCASSLTGPSGDTQYFGPGTRLTVL.

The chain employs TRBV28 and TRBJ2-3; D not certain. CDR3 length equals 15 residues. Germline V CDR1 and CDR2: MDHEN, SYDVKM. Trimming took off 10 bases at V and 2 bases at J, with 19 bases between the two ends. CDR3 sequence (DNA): TGTGCCACTGGGCTTGGCGGCTTCCTCACAGATACGCAGTATTTT. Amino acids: CATGLGGFLTDTQYF.

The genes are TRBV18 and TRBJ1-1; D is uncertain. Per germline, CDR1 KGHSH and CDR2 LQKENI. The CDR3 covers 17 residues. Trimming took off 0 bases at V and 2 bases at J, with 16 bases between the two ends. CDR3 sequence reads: CASSPPSRRADNTEAFF. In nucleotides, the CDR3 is TGTGCCAGCTCACCACCTAGTAGGAGGGCAGATAACACTGAAGCTTTCTTT.

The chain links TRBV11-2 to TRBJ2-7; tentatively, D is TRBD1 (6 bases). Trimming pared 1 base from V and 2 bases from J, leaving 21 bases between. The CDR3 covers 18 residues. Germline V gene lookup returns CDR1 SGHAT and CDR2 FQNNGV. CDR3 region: CASSLVPTTGSNPYEQYF. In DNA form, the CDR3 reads TGTGCCAGCAGCTTAGTACCCACTACAGGGTCTAACCCCTACGAGCAGTACTTC.

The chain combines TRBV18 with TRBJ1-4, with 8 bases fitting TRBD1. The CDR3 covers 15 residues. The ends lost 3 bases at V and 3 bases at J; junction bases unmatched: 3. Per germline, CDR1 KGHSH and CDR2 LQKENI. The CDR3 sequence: CASSPPGQANEKLFF. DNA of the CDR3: TGTGCCAGCTCACCCCCGGGACAGGCTAATGAAAAACTGTTTTTT.

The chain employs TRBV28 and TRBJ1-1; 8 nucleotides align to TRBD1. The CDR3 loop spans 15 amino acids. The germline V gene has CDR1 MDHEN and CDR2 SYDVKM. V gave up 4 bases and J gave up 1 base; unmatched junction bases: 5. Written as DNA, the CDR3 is TGTGCCAGCAGTTCCCCCGGGACAGGGAACACTGAAGCTTTCTTT. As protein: CASSSPGTGNTEAFF. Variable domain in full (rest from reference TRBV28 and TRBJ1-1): DVKVTQSSRYLVKRTGEKVFLECVQDMDHENMFWYRQDPGLGLRLIYFSYDVKMKEKGDIPEGYSVSREKKERFSLILESASTNQTSMYLCASSSPGTGNTEAFFGQGTRLTVV.

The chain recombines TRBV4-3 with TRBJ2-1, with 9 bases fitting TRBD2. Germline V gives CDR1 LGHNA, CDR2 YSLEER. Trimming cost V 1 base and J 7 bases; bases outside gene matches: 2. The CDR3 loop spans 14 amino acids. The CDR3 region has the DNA TGCGCCAGCAGCCAAGGGCTAGCGGGAAATGAGCAGTTCTTC. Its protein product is CASSQGLAGNEQFF.

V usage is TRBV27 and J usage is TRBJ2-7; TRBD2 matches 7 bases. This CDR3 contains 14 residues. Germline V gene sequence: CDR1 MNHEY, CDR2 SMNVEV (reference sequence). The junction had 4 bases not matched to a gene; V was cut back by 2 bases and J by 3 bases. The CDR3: CASSLGRGGYEQYF. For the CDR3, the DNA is TGTGCCAGCAGTTTAGGGAGGGGCGGCTACGAGCAGTACTTC.

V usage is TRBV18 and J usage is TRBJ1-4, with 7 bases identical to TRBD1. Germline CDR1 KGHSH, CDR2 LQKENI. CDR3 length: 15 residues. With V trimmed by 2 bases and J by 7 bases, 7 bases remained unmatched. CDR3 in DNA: TGTGCCAGCTCACCAGGGAGGACAGGTGGTGAAAAACTGTTTTTT. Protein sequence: CASSPGRTGGEKLFF.

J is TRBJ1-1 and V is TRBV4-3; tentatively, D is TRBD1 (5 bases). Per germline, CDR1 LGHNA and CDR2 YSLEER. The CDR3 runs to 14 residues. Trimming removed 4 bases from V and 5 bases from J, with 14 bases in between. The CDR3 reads CASSPSGGWTEAFF. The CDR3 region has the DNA TGCGCCAGCAGCCCCAGTGGGGGGTGGACTGAAGCTTTCTTT.

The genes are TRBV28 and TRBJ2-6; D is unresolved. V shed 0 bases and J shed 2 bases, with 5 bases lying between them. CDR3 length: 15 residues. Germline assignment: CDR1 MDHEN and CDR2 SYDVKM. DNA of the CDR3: TGTGCCAGCAGTTTATGGGAAGCTGGGGCCAACGTCCTGACTTTC. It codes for CASSLWEAGANVLTF. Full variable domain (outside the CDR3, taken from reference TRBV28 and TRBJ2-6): DVKVTQSSRYLVKRTGEKVFLECVQDMDHENMFWYRQDPGLGLRLIYFSYDVKMKEKGDIPEGYSVSREKKERFSLILESASTNQTSMYLCASSLWEAGANVLTFGAGSRLTVL.

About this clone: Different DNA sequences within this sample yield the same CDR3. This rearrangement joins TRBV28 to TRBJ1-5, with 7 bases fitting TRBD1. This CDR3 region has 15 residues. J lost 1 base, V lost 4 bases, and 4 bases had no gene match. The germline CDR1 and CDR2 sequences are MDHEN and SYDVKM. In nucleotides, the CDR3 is TGTGCCAGCAGTTCCCCGACAGGGAGCAATCAGCCCCAGCATTTT. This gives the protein CASSSPTGSNQPQHF.

The CDR3 bases are TGTGCCAGCAGCATACTAGCGGGAGCGTACAATGAGCAGTTCTTC. Protein product: CASSILAGAYNEQFF. The chain is built from TRBV9 and TRBJ2-1, with TRBD2 matching over 11 bases. Per the germline V gene, CDR1 is SGDLS and CDR2 is YYNGEE. The CDR3 consists of 15 residues. Unmatched junction bases numbered 4, after V lost 4 bases and J lost 4 bases.

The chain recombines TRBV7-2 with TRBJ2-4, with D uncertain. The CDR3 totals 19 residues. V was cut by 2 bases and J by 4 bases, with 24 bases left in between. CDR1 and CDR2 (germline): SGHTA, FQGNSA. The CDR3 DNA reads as TGTGCCAGCAGCTTAAAATCGTTGGACCAGTCGAGGTCAAAAAACATTCAGTACTTC. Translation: CASSLKSLDQSRSKNIQYF.